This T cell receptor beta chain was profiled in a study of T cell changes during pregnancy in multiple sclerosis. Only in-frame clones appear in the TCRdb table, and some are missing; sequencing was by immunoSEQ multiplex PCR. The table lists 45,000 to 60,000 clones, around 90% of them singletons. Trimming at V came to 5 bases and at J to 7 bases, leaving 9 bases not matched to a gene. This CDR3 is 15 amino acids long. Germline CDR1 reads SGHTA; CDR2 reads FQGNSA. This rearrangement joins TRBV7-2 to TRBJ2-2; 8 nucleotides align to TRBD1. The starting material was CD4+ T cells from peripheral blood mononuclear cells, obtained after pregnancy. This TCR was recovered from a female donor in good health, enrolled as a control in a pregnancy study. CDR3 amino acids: CASSPAGGGFGELFF. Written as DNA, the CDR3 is TGTGCCAGCAGCCCGGCAGGGGGCGGTTTCGGGGAGCTGTTTTTT.